These T cell receptor beta chains were read from a single sample in a study of response to subunit inactivated influenza vaccine. TCRdb redid the calling of the RT-PCR reads with MiXCR, one entry per CDR3 protein. Of approximately 520,000 distinct CDR3 sequences in the sample, less than 30% were seen once. Source: CD4+ T cells sorted from PBMCs, taken roughly 5 days after vaccination. The receptor set was obtained from a man in his fifties or sixties who received an inactivated influenza vaccine. CDR3s include the opening cysteine and the closing phenylalanine or tryptophan. The D gene is left open where the match is weak. Clone size appears in some rows only: once, few, many, or a class for an expanded clone.

clone_size,d_call,v_call,j_call,cdr3_nt,cdr3_aa
few,TRBD2,TRBV28,TRBJ2-3,TGTGCCAGCAGTTTCCTAAGGGCGGGGGGGCGAGATACGCAGTATTTT,CASSFLRAGGRDTQYF
few,-,TRBV7-9,TRBJ1-2,TGTAGCAGCAGCTTAGTGGCGGCTGGCTACACCTTC,CSSSLVAAGYTF
-,-,TRBV28,TRBJ2-4,TGTGCCAGCAGTCCAGACAGCCTAGCCAAAAACATTCAGTACTTC,CASSPDSLAKNIQYF
few,-,TRBV6-1,TRBJ2-2,TGTGCCACGAAGGGAGCGAACACCGGGGAGCTGTTTTTT,CATKGANTGELFF
-,-,TRBV3-1,TRBJ1-3,TGTGCCAGCAGCCAAGGACTTAGAAACACCATATATTTT,CASSQGLRNTIYF
few,-,TRBV18,TRBJ1-3,TGTGCCAGCCAGCGAGGAACTGGAAACACCATATATTTT,CASQRGTGNTIYF
-,TRBD2,TRBV6-2/TRBV6-3,TRBJ2-5,TGTGCCACTCGCAACGAACTAGCGGGAGGGGAGACCCAGTACTTC,CATRNELAGGETQYF
-,TRBD2,TRBV14,TRBJ2-3,TGTGCCAGCAGCCAAGATCTTCGACTAGCGGGGGCCCGCACAGATACGCAGTATTTT,CASSQDLRLAGARTDTQYF
few,TRBD1,TRBV7-9,TRBJ2-5,TGTGCCAGCAGCCCACCGCCGGGACAGGGCCAAGAGACCCAGTACTTC,CASSPPPGQGQETQYF
-,TRBD1,TRBV6-5,TRBJ1-1,TGTGCCAGCAGTTACGAAAGGACAGGGCGCACTGAAGCTTTCTTT,CASSYERTGRTEAFF
few,-,TRBV20-1,TRBJ2-5,TGCAGTGCTAGAGATCGGGGCAGCCAAGAGACCCAGTACTTC,CSARDRGSQETQYF
few,-,TRBV5-5,TRBJ1-2,TGTGCCAGCAGCTTGTCCAGCGATAACTATGGCTACACCTTC,CASSLSSDNYGYTF
-,-,TRBV9,TRBJ2-2,TGTGCCAGCAGCTTCTTGCAGGGGACCGGGGAGCTGTTTTTT,CASSFLQGTGELFF
-,-,TRBV12-3/TRBV12-4,TRBJ2-7,TGTGCCAGCAGTTTAGGTAGGGCCCCCTACGAGCAGTACTTC,CASSLGRAPYEQYF
few,-,TRBV29-1,TRBJ1-5,TGCAGCGTTCGGCAGGGGCCTAGCAATCAGCCCCAGCATTTT,CSVRQGPSNQPQHF
-,-,TRBV21-1,TRBJ2-7,TGTGCCAGCAGCAAGATACAGGGGGAAGATTCCTACGAGCAGTACTTC,CASSKIQGEDSYEQYF
few,TRBD2,TRBV5-1,TRBJ2-7,TGCGCCAGCAGCTACCTAGCGGGAGTTAGTTACGAGCAGTACTTC,CASSYLAGVSYEQYF
few,-,TRBV10-3,TRBJ2-1,TGTGCCATCAGTGAGTCGATTGTTAATGAGCAGTTCTTC,CAISESIVNEQFF
few,-,TRBV21-1,TRBJ2-4,TGTGCCAGCAGCAAAGCTTTAATCATCTGGGCGAGGGACATTCAGTACTTC,CASSKALIIWARDIQYF
few,-,TRBV7-2,TRBJ2-7,TGTGCCAGCAGCTTAGTGAGCGGTAACTCCTACGAGCAGTACTTC,CASSLVSGNSYEQYF
-,-,TRBV20-1,TRBJ2-3,TGCAGTGCCCCGAAAGTCGCAGATACGCAGTATTTT,CSAPKVADTQYF
few,TRBD2,TRBV20-1,TRBJ2-1,TGCAGTGCTCCGTGGACTAGAGGGTCCCCCAATGAGCAGTTCTTC,CSAPWTRGSPNEQFF
-,-,TRBV5-1,TRBJ2-5,TGCGCCAGCAGCTTGGGGCCTAACAAAGAGACCCAGTACTTC,CASSLGPNKETQYF
-,-,TRBV7-9,TRBJ1-1,TGTGCCAGCAGAAGGACAGCGTCTGATGAAGCTTTCTTT,CASRRTASDEAFF
few,-,TRBV9,TRBJ1-4,TGTGCCAGCAGCGCCTCACAGGGCTATAATGAAAAACTGTTTTTT,CASSASQGYNEKLFF
-,-,TRBV4-1,TRBJ2-1,TGCGCCAGCAGCCAAGAGGCTAAATACAATGAGCAGTTCTTC,CASSQEAKYNEQFF
-,-,TRBV4-3,TRBJ1-2,TGCGCCAGCAGCCAAGATCTTGACTATGGCTACACCTTC,CASSQDLDYGYTF
-,-,TRBV24-1,TRBJ2-5,TGTGCCACGGCAAGGGACCAAGAGACCCAGTACTTC,CATARDQETQYF
-,-,TRBV18,TRBJ2-5,TGTGCCAGCTCACAGTACAGGGACACCGAGACCCAGTACTTC,CASSQYRDTETQYF
few,TRBD1,TRBV10-3,TRBJ2-7,TGTGCCATCAGTGGACAGGGATACGAGCAGTACTTC,CAISGQGYEQYF
-,TRBD2,TRBV20-1,TRBJ2-1,TGCAGTGCTAGTAGGACTAGCGGGGCCCACAATGAGCAGTTCTTC,CSASRTSGAHNEQFF
-,TRBD2,TRBV7-2,TRBJ2-1,TGTGCCAGCAGCTCGGCCGGGACTAGCGGCAATGAGCAGTTCTTC,CASSSAGTSGNEQFF
few,-,TRBV20-1,TRBJ1-6,TGCAGTGCTAGGGGACGCGTAAATTCACCCCTCCACTTT,CSARGRVNSPLHF
once,-,TRBV14,TRBJ2-6,TGTGCCAGCAGCCAACTGTTCCGTACTGGGGCCAACGTCCTGACTTTC,CASSQLFRTGANVLTF
-,-,TRBV20-1,TRBJ2-1,TGCAGTGCCGTAGTACTCCGTCTTAGTAGCGGGCAGTTCTTC,CSAVVLRLSSGQFF